What follows are 23 T cell receptor beta chains derived from one specimen sequenced in a study of CD8 T cells in ankylosing spondylitis. Study-level points and caveats: Blood from ankylosing spondylitis patients appeared to carry a characteristic roughly 8-variant TCR beta motif.

No antigen has been identified for these receptors. MiXCR was run by TCRdb on the 5' RACE reads, yielding one entry per CDR3 protein. The data contain hundreds of thousands of distinct CDR3 sequences, more than 15% of them singletons. The sequencing sample was made of blood, either unsorted or a sorted T cell fraction (not recorded which). The receptors stem from a male donor with ankylosing spondylitis.

This rearrangement joins TRBV27 to TRBJ1-2; D might be TRBD1 (6 bases). The CDR3 sequence is 14 residues long. Trimming pared 4 bases from V and 7 bases from J, leaving 16 bases between. Per germline, CDR1 MNHEY and CDR2 SMNVEV (reference sequence). This chain's CDR3 is CASSSNGAGAGYTF. The CDR3 coding sequence is TGTGCCAGCAGTTCCAATGGGGCAGGGGCTGGCTACACCTTC.

The CDR3 protein is CASSLEGDSSYNEQFF. Here the CDR3 DNA reads TGTGCCAGCAGCCTAGAGGGGGACAGCTCCTACAATGAGCAGTTCTTC. The chain links TRBV7-9 to TRBJ2-1, with 7 bases lining up with TRBD1. The CDR3 totals 16 residues. V lost 5 bases and J lost 0; bases outside the gene matches: 7. Germline V lookup: CDR1 SEHNR, CDR2 FQNEAQ (reference sequence).

In nucleotides, the CDR3 is TGTGCCAGCAGTGGGACGTTGAACACTGAAGCTTTCTTT. It translates to CASSGTLNTEAFF. The chain employs TRBV6-1 and TRBJ1-1; D remains unclear. Deletions cut 4 bases from V and 0 bases from J, with 6 bases between. The CDR3 contains 13 residues. Germline V lookup: CDR1 MNHNS, CDR2 SASEGT.

This clonotype was seen repeatedly, ten times or more. V is TRBV6-2 or TRBV6-3 and J is TRBJ2-1; D is possibly TRBD2 (6 bases). Trimming stripped 1 base from V and 1 base from J, with 11 bases between. The germline CDR1 and CDR2 sequences are MNHEY and SVGEGT. The CDR3 has 16 amino acids. The CDR3 nucleotides are TGTGCCAGCAGTTACTATAGCGGCCATTCCTACAATGAGCAGTTCTTC. This gives the protein CASSYYSGHSYNEQFF.

This clonotype showed up just a few times. The chain employs TRBV5-6 and TRBJ1-4, with D unclear. The CDR3 totals 17 residues. With 1 base removed from V and 0 bases from J, the gap between germline ends came to 13 bases. Germline CDR1 SGHDT, CDR2 YYEEEE. The CDR3 sequence is CASSLIGKGTTNEKLFF. In DNA form, the CDR3 reads TGTGCCAGCAGCTTGATAGGGAAAGGGACAACTAATGAAAAACTGTTTTTT.

There are a few counts of this clonotype. The V gene is TRBV7-2, the J gene TRBJ2-7, with a possible D match to TRBD1 (5 bases). The CDR3 spans 13 residues. Germline V gives CDR1 SGHTA, CDR2 FQGNSA. V lost 5 bases and J 3 bases, leaving 11 bases between the germline ends. CDR3 sequence (DNA): TGTGCCAGCAGCGCACGGACAAGCTACGAGCAGTACTTC. Translated, it gives CASSARTSYEQYF.

This clonotype was seen a handful of times. V is TRBV6-2 or TRBV6-3 and J is TRBJ2-2; 13 nucleotides align to TRBD2. The CDR3 totals 18 residues. V shed 4 bases, J shed 4 bases, and the junction held 9 bases outside the gene matches. CDR1 and CDR2 from the germline V gene are MNHEY and SVGEGT. DNA of the CDR3: TGTGCCAGCAGTTCCCCGGGACTAGCGGGACGTGTCACCGGGGAGCTGTTTTTT. It is translated as CASSSPGLAGRVTGELFF.

The genes are TRBV25-1 and TRBJ2-1; perhaps TRBD1 as D (5 bases). CDR1 and CDR2 from the germline V gene are MGHDK and SYGVNS. The CDR3 extends over 15 amino acids. The V and J ends lost 3 bases and 10 bases respectively, with 19 bases between them. This CDR3 reads CASSEIGHRPREQFF. Here the CDR3 DNA reads TGTGCCAGCAGTGAGATAGGACACCGACCTAGAGAGCAGTTCTTC.

There are a few counts of this clonotype. The chain couples TRBV7-8 to TRBJ2-7; D unresolved. This CDR3 spans 14 amino acids. Germline V lookup: CDR1 SGHVS, CDR2 FQNEAQ. Trimming cost V 0 bases and J 4 bases, with 10 bases left between them. For the CDR3, the DNA is TGTGCCAGCAGCTTAGCAGGGTATCGGTACGAGCAGTACTTC. This sequence encodes CASSLAGYRYEQYF.

This clonotype was counted only a few times. The rearrangement links TRBV4-1 to TRBJ2-1; D could derive from TRBD1 or TRBD2 (6 bases each). CDR1 is MGHRA and CDR2 is YSYEKL in the germline V gene. Trimming shortened V by 1 base and J by 6 bases, and 19 bases separated the two germline ends. This CDR3 is built from 17 residues. The CDR3 protein is CASSQGGAPRKTNEQFF. The DNA of the CDR3 is TGCGCCAGCAGCCAAGGGGGGGCTCCCCGAAAGACCAATGAGCAGTTCTTC.

The chain uses TRBV2 and TRBJ1-5; D remains unclear. CDR3 length: 13 amino acids. The V gene's germline CDR1 is SNHLY and CDR2 FYNNEI. Trimming took 5 bases from V and 7 from J, leaving 12 bases between them. The CDR3 here is CASSWGRKQPQHF. Written as DNA, the CDR3 is TGTGCCAGCAGTTGGGGTCGGAAACAGCCCCAGCATTTT.

There are a few counts of this clonotype. The genes are TRBV18 and TRBJ1-2; possible D gene TRBD1, 5 bases. The CDR3 runs to 13 residues. Trimming took 3 bases from V and 4 from J, leaving 9 bases between them. Germline-derived CDR1 and CDR2 are KGHSH and LQKENI. The CDR3 region has the DNA TGTGCCAGCTCACCGGGACCGGCCTATGGCTACACCTTC. Protein sequence: CASSPGPAYGYTF.

This clonotype was seen more than once but under ten times. CDR3 nucleotides: TGTGCCACCAGCAGAGAGAGTGCGACCTCCTACGAGCAGTACTTC. Protein sequence: CATSRESATSYEQYF. The chain combines TRBV15 with TRBJ2-7; D is ambiguous. The CDR3 consists of 15 residues. Looked up from germline, CDR1 is LNHNV and CDR2 is YYDKDF (reference sequence). Trimming took off 0 bases at V and 0 bases at J, with 9 bases between the two ends.

V usage is TRBV6-2 or TRBV6-3 and J usage is TRBJ2-2; 7 nucleotides match TRBD2. V lost 3 bases, J lost 3 bases, and 7 bases stayed unmatched. Germline lookup yields CDR1 MNHEY and CDR2 SVGEGT. The CDR3 loop spans 16 amino acids. The CDR3 region is CASSYRRERDTGELFF. Here the CDR3 DNA reads TGTGCCAGCAGTTATAGGCGGGAGCGGGACACCGGGGAGCTGTTTTTT.

The CDR3 sequence is CSAKNIGLKNEQFF. CDR3 nucleotides: TGCAGTGCGAAAAATATTGGATTGAAGAATGAGCAGTTCTTC. V gene TRBV20-1 combines with J gene TRBJ2-1; no reliable D call. With 6 bases removed from V and 7 bases from J, the gap between germline ends came to 19 bases. There are 14 residues in the CDR3. Germline CDR1 reads DFQATT; CDR2 reads SNEGSKA (reference sequence).

The chain has TRBV20-1 and TRBJ1-4, with TRBD1 as a possible D gene (6 bases). V lost 0 bases and J 1 base, leaving 12 bases between the germline ends. Germline V lookup: CDR1 DFQATT, CDR2 SNEGSKA (reference sequence). This CDR3 has 16 amino acids. The CDR3 is CSARDGGRGTNEKLFF. In nucleotides, the CDR3 is TGCAGTGCTAGAGATGGTGGCAGGGGAACTAATGAAAAACTGTTTTTT.

In its sample, this clonotype was seen many times. The J gene is TRBJ2-2, the V gene TRBV24-1; possibly TRBD2 for D (6 bases). The CDR3 covers 17 residues. V lost 3 bases and J 6 bases, leaving 19 bases between the germline ends. Germline CDR1 and CDR2: KGHDR and SFDVKD. The CDR3, as DNA: TGTGCCACCAGTGATCACGCGGGACCCATTCTTCCCGGGGAGCTGTTTTTT. Protein sequence: CATSDHAGPILPGELFF.

This clonotype was counted ten times or more. The CDR3 reads CASSFLDEQFF. In DNA, the CDR3 is TGTGCCAGCAGTTTCTTAGATGAGCAGTTCTTC. The rearrangement joins TRBV12-3 or TRBV12-4 to TRBJ2-1, with D unresolved. This CDR3 has 11 amino acids. The germline V and J ends were trimmed by 3 bases and 8 bases, with 5 bases remaining between them.

This sequence joins TRBV3-1 and TRBJ2-3; the match to TRBD2 covers 9 bases. The V and J ends lost 4 bases and 2 bases, in that order; junction bases with no gene match: 10. The CDR3 extends over 17 amino acids. Germline V gene sequence: CDR1 LGHDT, CDR2 YNNKEL (reference sequence). CDR3 amino acids: CASSPDLAGATTDTQYF. Here the CDR3 DNA reads TGTGCCAGCAGCCCAGATTTAGCGGGGGCCACCACAGATACGCAGTATTTT.

The chain links TRBV12-3 or TRBV12-4 to TRBJ1-6, with a tentative D call TRBD1 (6 bases). Trimming cost V 3 bases and J 8 bases, with 17 bases left between them. The CDR3 covers 16 residues. Here the CDR3 DNA reads TGTGCCAGCAGTTTTCAGTCCCCAGGGGCGGATTCACCCCTCCACTTT. Protein: CASSFQSPGADSPLHF.

A few counts support this clonotype. The CDR3 DNA reads as TGTGCCATCCCGGACAGAGCTAACTATGGCTACACCTTC. It codes for CAIPDRANYGYTF. V gene TRBV6-1 combines with J gene TRBJ1-2; tentative D call: TRBD1 (6 bases). V was clipped by 10 bases and J by 0 bases, with 12 bases between them. CDR1 and CDR2 (germline): MNHNS, SASEGT. The CDR3 sequence is 13 residues long.

V usage is TRBV29-1 and J usage is TRBJ1-1; TRBD1 matches at 9 bases. Germline CDR1 SQVTM, CDR2 ANQGSEA. The CDR3 loop spans 13 amino acids. The ends lost 5 bases at V and 5 bases at J; junction bases unmatched: 6. CDR3: CSVLGTGKTEAFF. CDR3 DNA: TGCAGCGTTCTCGGGACAGGGAAGACTGAAGCTTTCTTT.

The chain recombines TRBV7-2 with TRBJ2-3, with 9 bases that match TRBD1. Unmatched junction bases numbered 14, after V lost 8 bases and J lost 8 bases. This CDR3 contains 15 residues. Germline V lookup: CDR1 SGHTA, CDR2 FQGNSA. The CDR3 nucleotides read TGTGCCAGCCTCAGGGGGACAGGGCTTTTGACTACGCAGTATTTT. This encodes CASLRGTGLLTTQYF.